This entry describes one T cell receptor beta chain. This clone's antigen is unknown. Base quality data are lacking; no much larger clone is found one base away. The sample's time point, from its label and the paper: around 25 months on ibrutinib. Around 1.8 micrograms of genomic DNA were extracted from cryopreserved PBMCs for TCR beta library preparation. Longitudinal blood samples from CLL patients receiving ibrutinib monotherapy were subjected to high-throughput TCR beta sequencing. Patients were enrolled in a phase 2 open-label single-center ibrutinib monotherapy trial. This entry is derived from a study of cytotoxic CD8 clonotypes in ibrutinib-treated CLL (dated by TCRdb to the early 2020s). For the study in its entirety: In this cohort, about 16 patients were treatment-naive and approximately 10 were relapsed/refractory, while some 18 had unmutated IGHV. Response samples were obtained after a median of 12 months of treatment, with a range of about 6 to 40 months. Patients were still on ibrutinib when every remission and progressive disease sample was collected. Of the roughly 81 people in the trial, about two dozen had longitudinal samples available. Cryopreserved peripheral blood mononuclear cells were obtained prior to treatment, at the time of response, and at either disease progression or sustained remission. Partial responses were observed in roughly 24 patients and complete responses in 2; after a median follow-up of 68 months, remission was maintained in approximately 15 patients and progression was observed in approximately 12. On average, each sample had about 250,000 productive templates and approximately 89,000 productive rearrangements. Overall study outcomes, separate from this receptor: Baseline clonality was found to be higher than that of age-matched healthy donors and was strongly correlated with circulating CD8+ T-cell counts. At ibrutinib response clonality went up, during sustained remission it held steady, and at progression it dropped back toward baseline. Sampling times were not matched between patients in sustained remission and patients whose disease was progressing, and lymph node repertoires were not examined. Public clonotypes were rare and either shrank or stayed stable during treatment, and the rise in clonality at ibrutinib response reflected expansion of private clonotypes.

Taken from cysteine to phenylalanine, the CDR3 has 15 residues. Only the CDR3 portion is preserved as DNA: 45 bases, with reading frame beginning at the first base. At the junction V is shortened by 7 bases and J by 3 bases; bases outside the gene matches: 10. The germline V gene encodes CDR1 SQVTM and CDR2 ANQGSEA. A MiSeq instrument was used for deep resolution sequencing, which targeted depths ranging from 1 in 1 million up to 1 in 200,000 T cells, with coverage averaging 10x for each clonotype. TCR beta libraries were generated with the immunoSEQ hsTCRB Kit. From the authors' description of their analysis: ImmunoSEQ Data Assistant and ImmunoSEQ Analyzer were used for data analysis, and V, D and J genes were assigned according to IMGT definitions. Clonality, which ranges from 0 to 1, was calculated by subtracting the normalized Shannon entropy of productive rearrangement frequencies from one. Public clonotype analysis was restricted to overrepresented clonotypes comprising at least 0.05% of each patient's repertoire. Approximately 14 age-matched healthy donor repertoires from immuneACCESS served as clonality controls. TCRdb holds this immuneACCESS table with in-frame rearrangements only. Some clones are missing; in checked studies, unresolved V genes explain under half, and the rest has no known cause. The V and J calls and clone size are taken from that table; D and trimming were inferred from the DNA. Here the sample has tens of thousands of clones; almost 70% occur a single time. The ten top clones hold approximately 58% of the sample.

This TCR was sampled from a human donor with chronic lymphocytic leukemia. This material consisted of PBMCs, taken after 24 months of ibrutinib treatment. The rearrangement combines TRBV29-1 with TRBJ1-1, and TRBD1 matches 11 of the central bases. The DNA sequence follows: TGCAGCGCCCAACCACCGGACAGGGGGCACACTGAAGCTTTCTTT. The encoded protein is CSAQPPDRGHTEAFF.